The 4 T cell receptor beta chains in this list originate from one sample, sequenced in a study of control samples from healthy donors and cancer patients. Method: immunoSEQ multiplex PCR; TCRdb's copy keeps in-frame clones and lacks some. The table has around 120,000 clones, roughly 87% seen once. Sequenced material: blood. The receptors stem from a man in his forties in good health.

This clone appeared a single time. This sequence joins TRBV9 and TRBJ1-2; 8 nucleotides agree with TRBD1. J gave up 4 bases and V 6 bases, and 8 bases lay outside the gene matches. This CDR3 is 14 amino acids long. The germline CDR1 and CDR2 sequences are SGDLS and YYNGEE. Here the CDR3 reads CASNPGGASYGYTF. The DNA of the CDR3 is TGTGCCAGCAACCCAGGGGGCGCATCCTATGGCTACACCTTC.

The V call is TRBV30, the J call TRBJ1-3; 10 bases are shared with TRBD1. Looked up from germline, CDR1 is GTSNPN and CDR2 is SVGIG (reference sequence). The CDR3 extends over 13 amino acids. Trimming took 6 bases from V and 4 from J; bases not matched to a gene: 3. CDR3: CACRQGAGNTIYF. The CDR3 nucleotides are TGTGCCTGCCGACAGGGGGCCGGAAACACCATATATTTT.

The chain recombines TRBV5-6 with TRBJ2-1; TRBD1 matches at 9 bases. CDR1 is SGHDT, CDR2 YYEEEE, per germline. V lost 0 bases to trimming and J lost 4 bases; unmatched junction nucleotides: 5. The CDR3 totals 16 residues. CDR3 nucleotides: TGTGCCAGCAGCTTGGAACAGGGGGCTTTGTACAATGAGCAGTTCTTC. Residues: CASSLEQGALYNEQFF. Based on the CDR3 plus reference TRBV5-6 and TRBJ2-1, the full variable domain is DAGVTQSPTHLIKTRGQQVTLRCSPKSGHDTVSWYQQALGQGPQFIFQYYEEEERQRGNFPDRFSGHQFPNYSSELNVNALLLGDSALYLCASSLEQGALYNEQFFGPGTRLTVL.

This chain connects TRBV5-1 to TRBJ1-1, with TRBD1 matching 7 bases. After removal of 3 bases from V and 8 bases from J, the junction contained 10 bases not matched to a gene. The CDR3 spans 14 residues. Germline V gene lookup returns CDR1 SGHRS and CDR2 YFSETQ. CDR3 sequence: CASSSDRVRGEAFF. CDR3 in DNA: TGCGCCAGCAGCTCCGACAGGGTTAGAGGGGAAGCTTTCTTT.